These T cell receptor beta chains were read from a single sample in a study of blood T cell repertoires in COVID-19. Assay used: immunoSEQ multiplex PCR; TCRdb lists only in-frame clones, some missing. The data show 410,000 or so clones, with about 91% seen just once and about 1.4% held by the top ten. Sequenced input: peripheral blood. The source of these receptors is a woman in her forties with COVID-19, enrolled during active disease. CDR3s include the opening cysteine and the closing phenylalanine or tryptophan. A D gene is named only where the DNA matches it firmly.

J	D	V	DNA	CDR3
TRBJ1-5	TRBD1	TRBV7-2	TGTGCCAGCACCCTACAGGGGGCCCAGCCCCAGCATTTT	CASTLQGAQPQHF
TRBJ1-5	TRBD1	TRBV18	TGTGCCAGCTCACGGGACAGGGGCGATCAGCCCCAGCATTTT	CASSRDRGDQPQHF
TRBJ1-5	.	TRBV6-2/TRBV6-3	TGTGCCAGCAGTTACGCGGGGGGGGGTCAGCCCCAGCATTTT	CASSYAGGGQPQHF
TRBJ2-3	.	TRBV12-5	TGTGCTAGTGGTCCTGGACAGAACACAGATACGCAGTATTTT	CASGPGQNTDTQYF
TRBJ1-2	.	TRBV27	TGTGCCAGCAGTTTATCGGGCGGACAGCCAGGAGGCTACACCTTC	CASSLSGGQPGGYTF
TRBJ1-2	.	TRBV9	TGTGCCAGCAGCGTAGCTACAGGGCACTATGGCTACACCTTC	CASSVATGHYGYTF
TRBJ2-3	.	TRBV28	TGTGCCAGCAGCTATACCCTTGGGCGGGCGCAGTATTTT	CASSYTLGRAQYF
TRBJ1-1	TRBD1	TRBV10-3	TGTGCCATCAGGGACAGGGGGGTTCTGGGCACTGAAGCTTTCTTT	CAIRDRGVLGTEAFF
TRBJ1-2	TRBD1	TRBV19	TGTGCCAGTACCCCAAGTAGGGGGCGCGTGTATAAGGCCTATGGCTACACCTTC	CASTPSRGRVYKAYGYTF
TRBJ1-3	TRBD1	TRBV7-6	TGTGCCAGCAGCTTAGTAGACAGGGCTATCTCTGGAAACACCATATATTTT	CASSLVDRAISGNTIYF
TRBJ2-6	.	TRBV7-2	TGTGCCAGCAGCGTAGCCCATCTCATGGCCCTGACTTTC	CASSVAHLMALTF
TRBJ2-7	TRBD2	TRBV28	TGTGCCACCAATGGGGGGTCTAGCGGGTACGAGCAGTACTTC	CATNGGSSGYEQYF
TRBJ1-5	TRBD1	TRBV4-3	TGCGCCAGCAGCCAAGAGCGGGGACAGGGGAACAATCAGCCCCAGCATTTT	CASSQERGQGNNQPQHF
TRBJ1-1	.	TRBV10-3	TGTGCCATCAGTGACCCGCCCTACGCTGAAGCTTTCTTT	CAISDPPYAEAFF